The 10 T cell receptor beta chains listed next were all sequenced from one sample in a study of CD8 T cells in Susac syndrome. About 0.5 to 1 ug RNA was reverse transcribed with random hexamers. TCRdb re-derived calls from the immunoSEQ multiplex PCR reads in MiXCR, one entry per CDR3 protein. This sample yields approximately 150,000 distinct CDR3 sequences, of which under 95% are seen a single time; around 0.08% belongs to the top ten. Sequences were obtained from CD4+ T cells from PBMCs. The source is a human donor in good health.

This sequence joins TRBV27 and TRBJ1-2, with TRBD1 identical over 7 bases. The germline V gene encodes CDR1 MNHEY and CDR2 SMNVEV (reference sequence). The V gene end was trimmed by 7 bases and the J gene end by 0 bases; junction bases not matched to a gene: 8. The CDR3 consists of 15 residues. In DNA form, the CDR3 reads TGTGCCAGCAAAGATAGGGACAGCTCTAACTATGGCTACACCTTC. Translating it yields CASKDRDSSNYGYTF.

The chain joins TRBV25-1 to TRBJ2-5; D might be TRBD2 (6 bases). V gave up 3 bases and J gave up 1 base, with 12 bases separating them. The CDR3 contains 15 residues. CDR1 is MGHDK and CDR2 is SYGVNS in the germline V gene. CDR3 loop: CASSDPGTAQETQYF. In nucleotides, the CDR3 is TGTGCCAGCAGTGACCCTGGGACTGCCCAAGAGACCCAGTACTTC.

This chain joins TRBV20-1 and TRBJ2-6; no reliable D call. CDR1 is DFQATT, CDR2 SNEGSKA, per germline (reference sequence). Trimming shortened V by 0 bases and J by 0 bases, and 6 bases separated the two germline ends. This CDR3 contains 15 residues. The CDR3 region has the DNA TGCAGTGCTAGAGATTCCGCCTCTGGGGCCAACGTCCTGACTTTC. Translation: CSARDSASGANVLTF.

The rearrangement uses TRBV29-1 and TRBJ1-2; D possibly corresponds to TRBD1 (6 bases). This CDR3 region has 12 residues. V was pared by 4 bases and J by 2 bases, with 8 bases between. CDR1 and CDR2 (germline): SQVTM, ANQGSEA. The DNA for the CDR3 is TGCAGCGTTGCCAGGGGAAACTATGGCTACACCTTC. This encodes CSVARGNYGYTF.

The chain recombines TRBV10-3 with TRBJ1-2, with 9 positions matching TRBD1. V trimming: 8 bases; J trimming: 5 bases; junction bases outside the gene matches: 6. Per the germline V gene, CDR1 is ENHRY and CDR2 is SYGVKD. This CDR3 contains 13 residues. DNA of the CDR3: TGTGCCATCTACCCGGGACAGGGTTATGGCTACACCTTC. This sequence encodes CAIYPGQGYGYTF.

This chain joins TRBV20-1 and TRBJ2-7; D gene unclear. The CDR3 spans 12 residues. V dropped 2 bases and J dropped 3 bases, with 8 bases sitting between them. Germline V lookup: CDR1 DFQATT, CDR2 SNEGSKA (reference sequence). The CDR3: CSARFGDYEQYF. CDR3 bases: TGCAGTGCTAGATTTGGCGACTACGAGCAGTACTTC.

Of note for this clonotype: An end of the junction differs from the germline gene, which may be a read error. The chain is built from TRBV5-4 and TRBJ1-4; D is ambiguous. This CDR3 is built from 12 residues. CDR1 SGHNT and CDR2 YYREEE come from the germline V gene (reference sequence). The CDR3 sequence: CASSLSNGKLFF. The CDR3 DNA reads TGTGCCAGCAGCTTGAGTAATGGAAAACTGTTTTTT.

V gene TRBV6-5 combines with J gene TRBJ2-5, with 10 bases aligning to TRBD1. The germline gives CDR1 MNHEY, CDR2 SVGAGI. The length of the CDR3 is 16 residues. V was clipped by 2 bases and J by 4 bases; unmatched bases: 7. In DNA, the CDR3 is TGTGCCAGCAGTTACCAGGGACAGGGGTTCGGAGAGACCCAGTACTTC. This gives the protein CASSYQGQGFGETQYF.

J is TRBJ1-5 and V is TRBV30, with D maybe TRBD1 (6 bases). The germline CDR1 and CDR2 sequences are GTSNPN and SVGIG (reference sequence). The V gene lost 3 bases and the J gene lost 3 bases, with 12 bases spanning the gap. The CDR3 is made up of 14 amino acids. CDR3: CAWREGQLNQPQHF. As DNA, the CDR3 is TGTGCCTGGAGGGAAGGACAGCTCAATCAGCCCCAGCATTTT.

In this sample, this clonotype turned up once. The genes are TRBV12-3 or TRBV12-4 and TRBJ1-2; maybe TRBD1 (6 bases). This CDR3 is built from 12 residues. V lost 6 bases, J lost 7 bases, and 12 bases lay in between. This CDR3 is CASSSGQSGYTF. CDR3 nucleotide sequence: TGTGCCAGCAGCTCGGGACAAAGTGGCTACACCTTC.